The 12 T cell receptor beta chains in this list originate from one sample, sequenced in a study of blood T cells in healthy people across ages (dated by TCRdb to the mid-2010s). The protocol used for the library was 5' RACE. TCRdb lists the instrument as Illumina HiSeq 2500. A second roughly 6 to 11 cycle PCR used a sample-barcoded 5' primer and a J-beta primer mix. Through fastp at Q25 and MiXCR, TCRdb rebuilt clones from the public reads, retaining in-frame beta chains. Rows with one shared CDR3 protein collapse into an entry with the most common genes and DNA. The sample table lists 550,000 to 750,000 distinct CDR3 sequences, under 25% of them with a count of one. The biggest ten clones account for roughly 3.9% of the sample. Sequences were obtained from blood. The receptors derive from a man between 65 and 80 years old in good health.

V is TRBV6-2 or TRBV6-3 and J is TRBJ2-5; 11 positions match TRBD2. This CDR3 is built from 15 residues. The germline gives CDR1 MNHEY, CDR2 SVGEGT. Trimming took 6 bases from V and 1 from J; bases not matched to a gene: 4. CDR3 sequence reads: CASRPGLAVQETQYF. The DNA for the CDR3 is TGTGCCAGCAGACCGGGACTAGCGGTCCAAGAGACCCAGTACTTC.

J is TRBJ2-2 and V is TRBV7-9; TRBD1 is a possible D gene (5 bases). The germline V and J ends were trimmed by 5 bases and 6 bases, with 13 bases remaining between them. The CDR3 totals 14 residues. The germline V gene has CDR1 SEHNR and CDR2 FQNEAQ (reference sequence). CDR3 sequence reads: CASSEDSLPGELFF. The CDR3 region has the DNA TGTGCCAGCAGCGAAGACAGCTTACCCGGGGAGCTGTTTTTT.

The chain joins TRBV28 to TRBJ1-5; perhaps TRBD1 as D (5 bases). Trimming removed 6 bases at V and 3 bases at J, with 15 bases between. There are 15 residues in the CDR3. CDR1 MDHEN and CDR2 SYDVKM come from the germline V gene. The CDR3 sequence is CASRPRGVNNQPQHF. The CDR3 DNA sequence: TGTGCCAGCAGACCCCGGGGGGTTAACAATCAGCCCCAGCATTTT.

This clonotype has only a few counts. J is TRBJ2-5 and V is TRBV4-1, with unresolved D. Trimming pared 0 bases from V and 4 bases from J, leaving 9 bases between. Germline V lookup: CDR1 MGHRA, CDR2 YSYEKL. The CDR3 sequence is 14 residues long. CDR3 coding DNA: TGCGCCAGCAGCCAAGAGGCCCTGTCAGAGACCCAGTACTTC. Protein product: CASSQEALSETQYF.

The table lists this clonotype with many counts. V gene TRBV29-1 combines with J gene TRBJ2-5, with D maybe TRBD1 (5 bases). With 0 bases removed from V and 5 bases from J, the gap between germline ends came to 10 bases. Germline CDR1 reads SQVTM; CDR2 reads ANQGSEA. The CDR3 loop spans 13 amino acids. The CDR3 DNA reads TGCAGCGTTGAAGAAGGGGTGCGCGAGACCCAGTACTTC. This sequence encodes CSVEEGVRETQYF.

The gene calls are TRBV7-9 and TRBJ1-1, with D perhaps TRBD1 (5 bases). The CDR3 contains 12 residues. V shed 5 bases and J shed 11 bases, with 15 bases lying between them. Germline assignment: CDR1 SEHNR and CDR2 FQNEAQ (reference sequence). The CDR3 here is CASSPGRGGAFF. The DNA of the CDR3 is TGTGCCAGCAGCCCAGGGAGGGGCGGGGCTTTCTTT.

This clonotype has only a few counts. The chain joins TRBV2 to TRBJ2-6; 10 bases align to TRBD2. J gave up 0 bases and V 9 bases, and 5 bases lay outside the gene matches. The CDR3 runs to 16 residues. Per the germline V gene, CDR1 is SNHLY and CDR2 is FYNNEI. CDR3 DNA: TGTGCCAGTACTAGCGGGATCCCCTCTGGGGCCAACGTCCTGACTTTC. The encoded protein is CASTSGIPSGANVLTF.

This clonotype was found many times. V gene TRBV21-1 combines with J gene TRBJ2-5; the listed D gene, TRBD1, was not tested against the DNA. TRBV21-1 constitutes a pseudogene. This CDR3 is 15 amino acids long. DNA for the CDR3: TGTGCCAGCAGCCCACCGCGACAACACCAAGAGACCCAGTACTTC. Translating it yields CASSPPRQHQETQYF.

This clonotype occurred once. V gene TRBV20-1 combines with J gene TRBJ2-1; 10 bases map to TRBD2. With V trimmed by 6 bases and J by 1 base, 9 bases remained unmatched. The CDR3 extends over 16 amino acids. Germline V gene lookup returns CDR1 DFQATT and CDR2 SNEGSKA (reference sequence). The CDR3 sequence: CSARVLAGDSYNEQFF. DNA for the CDR3: TGCAGTGCCAGGGTGCTAGCGGGAGATTCCTACAATGAGCAGTTCTTC.

The V gene is TRBV28, the J gene TRBJ2-4, with D unresolved. CDR1 and CDR2 from the germline V gene are MDHEN and SYDVKM. This CDR3 is 15 amino acids long. Trimming took 5 bases from V and 1 from J, leaving 12 bases between them. CDR3 protein: CASSPLEKAKNIQYF. CDR3 bases: TGTGCCAGCAGTCCCCTGGAAAAGGCCAAAAACATTCAGTACTTC.

J is TRBJ2-5 and V is TRBV9; 7 bases map to TRBD1. Germline loops: CDR1 SGDLS, CDR2 YYNGEE. Trimming at V came to 3 bases and at J to 2 bases, leaving 4 bases not matched to a gene. CDR3 length: 14 amino acids. CDR3 sequence reads: CASSGGTVQETQYF. In DNA, the CDR3 is TGTGCCAGCAGCGGTGGGACAGTTCAAGAGACCCAGTACTTC.

Comment on this clonotype: Since the CDR3 does not end with the conserved phenylalanine or tryptophan, this likely comes from a read error. This rearrangement joins TRBV20-1 to TRBJ2-3; D gene ambiguous. Trimming pared 8 bases from V and 2 bases from J, leaving 20 bases between. Germline V gene lookup returns CDR1 DFQATT and CDR2 SNEGSKA (reference sequence). The CDR3 consists of 15 residues. The CDR3 spells CSIPHPLDPTDTQYV. The CDR3 region has the DNA TGCAGTATACCCCATCCCTTAGACCCCACAGATACGCAGTATGTT.